These 14 T cell receptor beta chains originate from one sample sequenced in a study of cytomegalovirus exposure and HLA in healthy donors. The PCR ran on 60 Vbeta and 13 Jbeta primers. Libraries were prepared by immunoSEQ multiplex PCR; TCRdb keeps only in-frame clonotypes and omits some of them. The sample contains approximately 74,000 clones, roughly 73% of which appear only once. The sample was PBMCs. The receptor source for this set is a man between 35 and 55 years old in good health and CMV-seronegative.

The chain couples TRBV28 to TRBJ2-7; the match to TRBD1 covers 12 bases. The CDR3 sequence is 15 residues long. Trimming removed 4 bases from V and 0 bases from J; junction bases left unmatched: 1. Germline CDR1 MDHEN, CDR2 SYDVKM. The CDR3 loop is CASSWDRGRSYEQYF. The CDR3 bases are TGTGCCAGCAGTTGGGACAGGGGGCGCTCCTACGAGCAGTACTTC.

J is TRBJ2-1 and V is TRBV10-3, with D hard to call. Germline CDR1 reads ENHRY; CDR2 reads SYGVKD. CDR3 length: 14 residues. The V and J ends lost 0 bases and 6 bases respectively, with 9 bases between them. CDR3 amino acids: CAISESGAPNEQFF. The DNA of the CDR3 is TGTGCCATCAGTGAGTCCGGAGCCCCCAATGAGCAGTTCTTC.

The sample holds a few counts of this clone. The V call is TRBV10-3, the J call TRBJ1-6, with D unclear. Trimming cost V 0 bases and J 9 bases, with 3 bases left between them. Germline assignment: CDR1 ENHRY and CDR2 SYGVKD. This CDR3 has 12 residues. This chain's CDR3 is CAISESSSPLHF. The DNA for the CDR3 is TGTGCCATCAGTGAGTCTAGTTCACCCCTCCACTTT.

The J gene is TRBJ1-2, the V gene TRBV19, with 9 bases aligning to TRBD1. Germline CDR1 LNHDA, CDR2 SQIVND (reference sequence). The trim removed 6 bases at V and 8 bases at J, leaving 7 bases unmatched. The CDR3 spans 13 residues. The CDR3 sequence is CASSHRGLGGYTF. The CDR3 DNA is TGTGCCAGTAGCCACAGGGGGCTAGGGGGCTACACCTTC.

The chain employs TRBV4-1 and TRBJ2-2; D perhaps matches TRBD2 (7 bases). V was clipped by 4 bases and J by 9 bases, with 18 bases between them. Looked up from germline, CDR1 is MGHRA and CDR2 is YSYEKL. The CDR3 runs to 15 residues. The CDR3 DNA reads as TGCGCCAGCAGCCCCCTCCGGGGGGCCAACCGGGAGCTGTTTTTT. Translated, it gives CASSPLRGANRELFF.

The gene calls are TRBV29-1 and TRBJ2-1; 8 positions agree with TRBD1. With 4 bases clipped from V and 9 bases from J, the junction kept 11 bases outside the gene matches. From germline, CDR1 is SQVTM and CDR2 ANQGSEA. This CDR3 comprises 14 residues. CDR3 residues: CSVVWARGRPEQFF. Here the CDR3 DNA reads TGCAGCGTTGTTTGGGCCAGGGGGCGCCCTGAGCAGTTCTTC.

The rearrangement links TRBV27 to TRBJ1-2; D perhaps matches TRBD1 (6 bases). The CDR3 is 14 residues long. V gave up 0 bases and J gave up 7 bases, with 12 bases separating them. Germline V gives CDR1 MNHEY, CDR2 SMNVEV (reference sequence). CDR3 protein: CASSLSWTATGYTF. The DNA of the CDR3 is TGTGCCAGCAGTTTATCCTGGACAGCTACTGGCTACACCTTC.

CDR3 sequence reads: CASSLVSGGEQFF. The CDR3 DNA follows: TGTGCCAGCAGCTTAGTTAGCGGGGGCGAGCAGTTCTTC. The chain carries TRBV7-9 and TRBJ2-1; 9 bases match TRBD2. V lost 1 base to trimming and J lost 10 bases; unmatched junction nucleotides: 2. The CDR3 sequence is 13 residues long. From germline, CDR1 is SEHNR and CDR2 FQNEAQ (reference sequence). Filled out from reference TRBV7-9 and TRBJ2-1, the complete variable domain reads DTGVSQNPRHKITKRGQNVTFRCDPISEHNRLYWYRQTLGQGPEFLTYFQNEAQLEKSRLLSDRFSAERPKGSFSTLEIQRTEQGDSAMYLCASSLVSGGEQFFGPGTRLTVL.

The sample holds a few counts of this clone. V is TRBV5-6 and J is TRBJ1-4, with a tentative D call TRBD1 (5 bases). Trimming removed 4 bases from V and 6 bases from J, with 19 bases in between. The germline gives CDR1 SGHDT, CDR2 YYEEEE. The CDR3 covers 16 residues. The CDR3 nucleotides are TGTGCCAGCAGCCCGGACAAGGCCTTGAGGCATGAAAAACTGTTTTTT. Translation: CASSPDKALRHEKLFF.

This clone came up a few times. This chain uses TRBV18 with TRBJ1-6; D possibly corresponds to TRBD1 (5 bases). Germline CDR1 is KGHSH and CDR2 is LQKENI. The CDR3 covers 12 residues. Trimming cost V 6 bases and J 9 bases, with 9 bases left between them. In DNA, the CDR3 is TGTGCCAGCTCTCCCGGGGGTTCACCCCTCCACTTT. Translating gives CASSPGGSPLHF.

This chain links TRBV5-1 with TRBJ2-5; D not resolved. V lost 4 bases to trimming and J lost 2 bases, with 9 bases between them. There are 13 residues in the CDR3. The germline V gene encodes CDR1 SGHRS and CDR2 YFSETQ. DNA of the CDR3: TGCGCCAGCAGCCCCAGGCCACAAGAGACCCAGTACTTC. This gives the protein CASSPRPQETQYF.

V usage is TRBV25-1 and J usage is TRBJ2-7; 12 bases fit TRBD2. The CDR3 is made up of 15 amino acids. The junction had 4 bases not matched to a gene; V was cut back by 4 bases and J by 3 bases. Germline CDR1 and CDR2: MGHDK and SYGVNS. The CDR3 DNA sequence: TGTGCCAGCAGTGCCCCGGGACTAGCGGGCTACGAGCAGTACTTC. This codes for CASSAPGLAGYEQYF.

This chain connects TRBV7-6 to TRBJ1-2; TRBD1 might be the D (5 bases). V lost 1 base, J lost 7 bases, and 16 bases lay in between. CDR1 SGHVS and CDR2 FNYEAQ come from the germline V gene. The CDR3 has 15 amino acids. For the CDR3, the DNA is TGTGCCAGCAGCTTAGGGCAGACAGTACCGGTTGGCTACACCTTC. This sequence encodes CASSLGQTVPVGYTF.

The V gene is TRBV11-2, the J gene TRBJ2-7; D is possibly TRBD2 (6 bases). Germline CDR1 reads SGHAT; CDR2 reads FQNNGV. CDR3 length: 13 amino acids. V shed 1 base and J shed 4 bases, with 8 bases lying between them. CDR3 amino acids: CASSLAGTYEQYF. Written as DNA, the CDR3 is TGTGCCAGCAGCTTAGCGGGGACTTACGAGCAGTACTTC.